Included here is one T cell receptor (beta chain) sequence, with context. Its antigen remains unknown. Primers included in the PCR were 60 Vbeta and 13 Jbeta primers. Data came from immunoSEQ multiplex PCR; TCRdb stores just in-frame clones and leaves some out. The sample includes 150,000 to 200,000 clones, approximately 81% of them seen just once. The CDR3 runs to 15 residues. The V end was cut by 7 bases, the J end by 7 bases, with 19 bases between. Per germline, CDR1 LNHNV and CDR2 YYDKDF (reference sequence). This record comes from a study of cytomegalovirus exposure and HLA in healthy donors. In the study overall: About 79% of a few hundred genotyped donors fell in the Caucasian-associated ancestry cluster. Whole-study results and caveats: In a later analysis, parvovirus B19, influenza, CMV and Epstein-Barr virus appeared linked to several top co-occurrence clusters. Specificity of three CMV-associated chains for CMV antigens was verified in vitro. Most TCRs appeared rarely, but some public TCRs recurred in many donors.

This clonotype was sampled from a man between 18 and 35 years old in good health and CMV-seropositive. The source material was PBMCs. The chain joins TRBV15 to TRBJ1-4; maybe TRBD1 (5 bases). Here the CDR3 DNA reads TGTGCCACCATTCAGAGTGAGGGGCGGGGTGAAAAACTGTTTTTT. Translating it yields CATIQSEGRGEKLFF.